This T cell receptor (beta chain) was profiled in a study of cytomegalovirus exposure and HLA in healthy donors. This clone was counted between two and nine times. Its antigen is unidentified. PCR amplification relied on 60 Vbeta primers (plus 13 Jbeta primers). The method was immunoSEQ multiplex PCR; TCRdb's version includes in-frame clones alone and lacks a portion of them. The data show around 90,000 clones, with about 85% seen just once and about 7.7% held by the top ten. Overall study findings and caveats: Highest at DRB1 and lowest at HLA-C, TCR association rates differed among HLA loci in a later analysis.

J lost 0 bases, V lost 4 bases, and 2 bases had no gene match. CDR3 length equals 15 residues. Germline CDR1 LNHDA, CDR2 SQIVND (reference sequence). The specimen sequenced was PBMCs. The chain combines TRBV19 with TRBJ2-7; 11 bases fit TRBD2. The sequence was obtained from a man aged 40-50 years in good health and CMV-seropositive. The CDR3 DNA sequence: TGTGCCAGTAGTAGGACTAGCGGGCCCTCCTACGAGCAGTACTTC. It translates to CASSRTSGPSYEQYF.